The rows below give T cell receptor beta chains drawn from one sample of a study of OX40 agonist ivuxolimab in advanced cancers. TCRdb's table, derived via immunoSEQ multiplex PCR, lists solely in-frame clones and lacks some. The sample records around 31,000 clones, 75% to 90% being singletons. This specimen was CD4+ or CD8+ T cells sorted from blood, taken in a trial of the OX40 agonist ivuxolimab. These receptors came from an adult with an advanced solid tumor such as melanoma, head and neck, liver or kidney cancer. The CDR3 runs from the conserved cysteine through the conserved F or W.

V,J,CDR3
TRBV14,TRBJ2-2,CASSQYRVAGELFF
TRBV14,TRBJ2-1,CASSQSSVPEQFF
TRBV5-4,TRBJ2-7,CASSLRQGSYEQYF
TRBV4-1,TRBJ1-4,CASSHGQGVGEKLFF
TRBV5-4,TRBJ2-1,CEGPLSYNEQFF
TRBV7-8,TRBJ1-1,CASSLVNGGANTEAFF
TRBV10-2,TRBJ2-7,CASSDTLGGTYEQYF
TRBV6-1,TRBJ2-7,CASTLPSGAYEQYF
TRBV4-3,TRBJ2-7,CASSQDVRSQGLHEQYF
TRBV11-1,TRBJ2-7,CASSIADPYEQYF
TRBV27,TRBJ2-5,CASSSLGGQETQYF
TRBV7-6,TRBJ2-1,CASSSSSYNEQFF
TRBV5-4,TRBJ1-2,CASSFGTGTLRNYGYTF
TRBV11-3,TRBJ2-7,CASSLGAGGLGEQYF
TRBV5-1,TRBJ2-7,CASSLGPSGMPEQYF
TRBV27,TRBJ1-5,CASSLSRRGNQPQHF
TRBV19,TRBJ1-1,CASSTVQGPNTEAFF
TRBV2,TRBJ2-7,CASSKRQGIEEQYF
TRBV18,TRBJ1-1,CASSRAQGAYTEAFF
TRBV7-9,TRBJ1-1,CASSFGGNTEAFF
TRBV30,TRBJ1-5,CAWRKRGGYYQPQHF
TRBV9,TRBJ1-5,CASSGYHGQPQHF
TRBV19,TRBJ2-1,CASSIDPSGDYNEQFF
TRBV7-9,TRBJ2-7,CASSRTSESSYEQYF
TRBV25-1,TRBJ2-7,CASSGGTSRPYEQYF
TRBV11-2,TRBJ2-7,CASSPRKAGGSYEQYF
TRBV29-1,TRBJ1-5,CSVEQGLNQPQHF
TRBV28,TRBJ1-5,CASTRIRRSSLSGNQPQHF
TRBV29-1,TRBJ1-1,CSARTVENTEAFF
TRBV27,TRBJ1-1,CASSSRPVNTEAFF
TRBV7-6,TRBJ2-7,CASSLPDRGVEQYF
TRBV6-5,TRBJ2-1,CASSYLLAREQFF
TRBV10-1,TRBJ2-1,CASSESTWTANNEQFF
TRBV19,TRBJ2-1,CASSIDLNRARGSEQFF
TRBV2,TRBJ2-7,CAAKTETYEQYF
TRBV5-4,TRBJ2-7,CASSFSTRIGGNEQYF
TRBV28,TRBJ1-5,CASSQGAGQPQHF
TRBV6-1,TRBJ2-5,CASSEESSTGVETQYF
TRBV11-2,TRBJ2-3,CASSLDGGFGEADTQYF
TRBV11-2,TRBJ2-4,CASSLGPVRNIQYF
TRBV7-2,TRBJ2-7,CASSLGQGVYEQYF
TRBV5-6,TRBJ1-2,CASSFTLGQRNYGYTF